Listed here are 10 T cell receptor beta chains from one sample, sequenced in a study of blood T cell repertoires in COVID-19 (dated by TCRdb to about 2020). Receptor amplification or capture employed the immunoSEQ multiplex PCR assay. TCRdb provides this immuneACCESS table in a form limited to in-frame rearrangements. Some clones are lacking; in checked studies, under half of them reflect an unresolved V gene, and why the rest are absent is not known. In all, the sample holds fewer than 200,000 clones, and over 70% of those were seen once. The ten largest clones add up to more than 7% of the sample. The sequenced sample was peripheral blood. The receptors derive from a woman aged 80 or over with active or convalescent COVID-19.

The V gene is TRBV9, the J gene TRBJ1-1, with D perhaps TRBD1 (5 bases). CDR3 length: 14 amino acids. Germline V lookup: CDR1 SGDLS, CDR2 YYNGEE. V was trimmed by 3 bases and J by 4 bases, leaving 13 bases between them. CDR3 sequence: CASSAAGGSTEAFF. The CDR3 nucleotides are TGTGCCAGCAGCGCGGCGGGGGGTTCCACTGAAGCTTTCTTT.

The V gene is TRBV10-3, the J gene TRBJ1-3, with 7 bases matching TRBD1. The CDR3 loop spans 17 amino acids. V dropped 6 bases and J dropped 0; count of bases not matched to a gene: 11. Germline V lookup: CDR1 ENHRY, CDR2 SYGVKD. The CDR3 DNA follows: TGTGCCATCAGCTCCGGACAGGCCGTAAGCTCTGGAAACACCATATATTTT. Amino acids: CAISSGQAVSSGNTIYF.

The chain couples TRBV9 to TRBJ1-2; 11 bases are shared with TRBD1. The V gene end was trimmed by 4 bases and the J gene end by 8 bases; junction bases not matched to a gene: 4. The CDR3 spans 13 residues. Germline V gene lookup returns CDR1 SGDLS and CDR2 YYNGEE. The CDR3 sequence: CASSTGQGAGYTF. CDR3 nucleotide sequence: TGTGCCAGCAGCACCGGACAGGGGGCCGGCTACACCTTC.

The chain has TRBV6-5 and TRBJ2-1; D is possibly TRBD1 (6 bases). From germline, CDR1 is MNHEY and CDR2 SVGAGI. The V and J ends lost 4 bases and 3 bases respectively, with 13 bases between them. CDR3 length: 15 amino acids. In DNA, the CDR3 is TGTGCCAGCAGTTTAGACAGGCCCCTCTACAATGAGCAGTTCTTC. Its translation: CASSLDRPLYNEQFF.

J is TRBJ1-1 and V is TRBV29-1, with D perhaps TRBD1 (5 bases). The germline V gene encodes CDR1 SQVTM and CDR2 ANQGSEA. The CDR3 totals 16 residues. Between the trimmed V and J ends, which lost 7 bases and 11 bases, there was a span of 32 bases. CDR3 in amino acids: CSGRGPTDQAPFDAFF. The CDR3 DNA is TGCAGCGGGAGGGGCCCGACAGACCAAGCTCCCTTTGATGCTTTCTTT.

This clone is a singleton in its sample. This chain uses TRBV5-1 with TRBJ1-2, with D possibly TRBD1 on 5 matching bases. V was trimmed by 3 bases and J by 4 bases, leaving 19 bases between them. Germline loops: CDR1 SGHRS, CDR2 YFSETQ. The CDR3 is 16 residues long. In DNA, the CDR3 is TGCGCCAGCAGCTCTGGCGGGGGTTTATATGGCTATGGCTACACCTTC. Protein sequence: CASSSGGGLYGYGYTF.

V and J are TRBV10-3 and TRBJ2-1; TRBD2 might be the D (6 bases). V was trimmed by 10 bases and J by 6 bases, leaving 19 bases between them. The CDR3 is 14 amino acids. The germline gives CDR1 ENHRY, CDR2 SYGVKD. As DNA, the CDR3 is TGTGCCACAACCGGGACTCTCGGGGTCAATGAGCAGTTCTTC. It specifies CATTGTLGVNEQFF.

The chain combines TRBV3-1 (or the pseudogene TRBV3-2) with TRBJ2-7; TRBD2 aligns across 10 bases. Per germline, CDR1 LGHDT and CDR2 YNNKEL (reference sequence). J was trimmed by 6 bases and V by 5 bases; bases with no gene match: 7. The CDR3 length is 14 residues. CDR3: CASSSQRGGAEQYF. The CDR3 DNA reads as TGTGCCAGCAGCTCACAGCGGGGGGGCGCCGAGCAGTACTTC.

Here the CDR3 DNA reads TGTGCCATCAGTGAGGGACAGGTGGGGCCTGGAAAACTGTTTTTT. Translated: CAISEGQVGPGKLFF. The chain has TRBV10-3 and TRBJ1-4; 7 nucleotides agree with TRBD1. After removal of 2 bases from V and 10 bases from J, the junction contained 10 bases not matched to a gene. CDR1 ENHRY and CDR2 SYGVKD come from the germline V gene. CDR3 length: 15 residues.

V gene TRBV28 combines with J gene TRBJ1-5, with 7 bases aligning to TRBD1. The CDR3 sequence is 15 residues long. V dropped 5 bases and J dropped 3; count of bases not matched to a gene: 7. Germline values: CDR1 MDHEN, CDR2 SYDVKM. CDR3 loop: CASSLPTGANQPQHF. The CDR3 nucleotides are TGTGCCAGCAGTCTCCCAACAGGGGCCAATCAGCCCCAGCATTTT.